Listed here is a single T cell receptor (beta chain). The antigen remains undetermined. This sample was included in a study of T cell responses to AZD1222 COVID-19 vaccine. The assay was immunoSEQ multiplex PCR, and TCRdb's table has in-frame clones only and misses some. The sample consists of approximately 50,000 clones, approximately 86% of them appearing once. Study conclusions and caveats: In the spike-specific TCR repertoire, nearly half reportedly target unmutated variant regions. Spike-specific TCR breadth and depth both grew after two AZD1222 doses.

The sequence was obtained from an adult who received the AZD1222 COVID-19 vaccine. This material consisted of peripheral blood, taken 28 days after the second AZD1222 dose.

The CDR3 is CASSQDPQVSNQPQHF. The CDR3 DNA is TGCGCCAGCAGCCAAGACCCACAAGTCAGCAATCAGCCCCAGCATTTT. J is TRBJ1-5 and V is TRBV4-3; D ambiguous. V was clipped by 0 bases and J by 1 base, with 10 bases between them. Germline V gene data show CDR1 as LGHNA and CDR2 as YSLEER. The CDR3 runs to 16 residues.